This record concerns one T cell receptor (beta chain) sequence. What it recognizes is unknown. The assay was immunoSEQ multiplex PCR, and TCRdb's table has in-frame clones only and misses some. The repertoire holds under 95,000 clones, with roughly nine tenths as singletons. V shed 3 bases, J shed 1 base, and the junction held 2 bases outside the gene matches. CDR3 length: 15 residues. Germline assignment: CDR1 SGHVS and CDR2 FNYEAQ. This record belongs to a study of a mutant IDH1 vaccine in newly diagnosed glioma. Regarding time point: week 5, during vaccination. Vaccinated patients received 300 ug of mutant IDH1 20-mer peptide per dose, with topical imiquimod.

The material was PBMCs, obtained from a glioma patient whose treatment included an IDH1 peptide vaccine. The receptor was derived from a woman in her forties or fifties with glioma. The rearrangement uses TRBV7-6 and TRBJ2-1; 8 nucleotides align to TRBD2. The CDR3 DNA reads TGTGCCAGCAGCTTTAGCGGGATTTCCTACAATGAGCAGTTCTTC. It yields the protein CASSFSGISYNEQFF.